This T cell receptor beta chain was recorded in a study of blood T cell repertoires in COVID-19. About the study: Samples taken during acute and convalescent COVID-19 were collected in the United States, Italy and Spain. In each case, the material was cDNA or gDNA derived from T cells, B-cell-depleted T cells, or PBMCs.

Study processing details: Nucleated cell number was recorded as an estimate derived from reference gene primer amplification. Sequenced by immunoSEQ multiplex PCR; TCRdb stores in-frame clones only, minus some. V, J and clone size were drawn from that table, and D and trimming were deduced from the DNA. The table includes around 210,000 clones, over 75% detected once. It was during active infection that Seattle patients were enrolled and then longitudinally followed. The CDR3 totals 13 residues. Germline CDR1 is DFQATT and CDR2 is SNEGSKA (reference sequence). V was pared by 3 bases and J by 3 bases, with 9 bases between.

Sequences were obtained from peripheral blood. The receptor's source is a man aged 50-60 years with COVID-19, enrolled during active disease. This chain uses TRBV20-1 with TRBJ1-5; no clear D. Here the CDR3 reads CSASKGVNQPQHF. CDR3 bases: TGCAGTGCTAGTAAGGGAGTCAATCAGCCCCAGCATTTT.